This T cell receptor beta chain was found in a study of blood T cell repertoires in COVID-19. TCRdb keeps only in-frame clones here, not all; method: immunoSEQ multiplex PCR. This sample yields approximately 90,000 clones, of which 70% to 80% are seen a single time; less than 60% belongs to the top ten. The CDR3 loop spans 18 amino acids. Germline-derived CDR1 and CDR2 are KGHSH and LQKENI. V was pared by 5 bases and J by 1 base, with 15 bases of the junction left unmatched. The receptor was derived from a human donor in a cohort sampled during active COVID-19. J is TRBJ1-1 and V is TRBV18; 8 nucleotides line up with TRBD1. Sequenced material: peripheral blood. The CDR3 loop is CASSVRERTGFTNTEAFF. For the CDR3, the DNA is TGTGCCAGCTCAGTAAGGGAGAGGACAGGGTTTACGAACACTGAAGCTTTCTTT.